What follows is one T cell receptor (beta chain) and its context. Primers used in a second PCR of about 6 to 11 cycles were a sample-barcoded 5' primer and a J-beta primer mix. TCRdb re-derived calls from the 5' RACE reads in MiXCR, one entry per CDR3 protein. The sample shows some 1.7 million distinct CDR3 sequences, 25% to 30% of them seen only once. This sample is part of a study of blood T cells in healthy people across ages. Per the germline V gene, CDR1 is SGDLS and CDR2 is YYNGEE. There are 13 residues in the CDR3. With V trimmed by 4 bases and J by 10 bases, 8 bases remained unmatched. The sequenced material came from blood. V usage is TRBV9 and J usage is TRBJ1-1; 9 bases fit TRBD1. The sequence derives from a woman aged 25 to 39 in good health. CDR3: CASSLTDRGAAFF. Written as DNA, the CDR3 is TGTGCCAGCAGCTTAACAGACAGGGGGGCAGCTTTCTTT.